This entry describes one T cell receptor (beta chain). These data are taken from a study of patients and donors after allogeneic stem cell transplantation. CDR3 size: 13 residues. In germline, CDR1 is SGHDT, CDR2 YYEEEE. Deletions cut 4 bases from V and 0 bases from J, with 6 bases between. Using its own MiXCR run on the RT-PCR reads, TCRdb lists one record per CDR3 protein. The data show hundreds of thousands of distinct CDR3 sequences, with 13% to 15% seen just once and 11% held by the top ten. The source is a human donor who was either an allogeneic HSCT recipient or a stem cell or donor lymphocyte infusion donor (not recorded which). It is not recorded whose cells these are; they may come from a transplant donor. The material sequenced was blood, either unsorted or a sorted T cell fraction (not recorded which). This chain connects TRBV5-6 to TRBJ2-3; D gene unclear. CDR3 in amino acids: CASSQTSTDTQYF. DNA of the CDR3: TGTGCCAGCAGCCAGACTAGCACAGATACGCAGTATTTT.